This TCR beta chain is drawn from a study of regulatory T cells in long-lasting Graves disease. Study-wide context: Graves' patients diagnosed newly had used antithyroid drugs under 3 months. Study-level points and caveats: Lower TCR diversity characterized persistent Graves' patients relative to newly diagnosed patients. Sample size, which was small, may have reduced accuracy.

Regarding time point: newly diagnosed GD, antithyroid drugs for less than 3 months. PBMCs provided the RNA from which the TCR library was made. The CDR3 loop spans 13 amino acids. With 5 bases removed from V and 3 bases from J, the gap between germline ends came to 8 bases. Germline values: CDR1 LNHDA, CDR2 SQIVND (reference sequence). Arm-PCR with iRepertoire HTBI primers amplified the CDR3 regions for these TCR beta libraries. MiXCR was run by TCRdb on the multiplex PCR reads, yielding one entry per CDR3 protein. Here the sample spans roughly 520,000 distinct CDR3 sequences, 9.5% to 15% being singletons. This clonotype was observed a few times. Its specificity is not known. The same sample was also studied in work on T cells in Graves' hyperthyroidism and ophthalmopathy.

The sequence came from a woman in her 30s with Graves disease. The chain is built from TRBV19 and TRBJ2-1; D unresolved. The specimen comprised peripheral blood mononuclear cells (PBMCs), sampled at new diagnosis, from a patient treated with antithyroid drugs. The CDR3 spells CASSGLRYNEQFF. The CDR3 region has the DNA TGTGCCAGTAGTGGCCTCCGCTACAATGAGCAGTTCTTC.